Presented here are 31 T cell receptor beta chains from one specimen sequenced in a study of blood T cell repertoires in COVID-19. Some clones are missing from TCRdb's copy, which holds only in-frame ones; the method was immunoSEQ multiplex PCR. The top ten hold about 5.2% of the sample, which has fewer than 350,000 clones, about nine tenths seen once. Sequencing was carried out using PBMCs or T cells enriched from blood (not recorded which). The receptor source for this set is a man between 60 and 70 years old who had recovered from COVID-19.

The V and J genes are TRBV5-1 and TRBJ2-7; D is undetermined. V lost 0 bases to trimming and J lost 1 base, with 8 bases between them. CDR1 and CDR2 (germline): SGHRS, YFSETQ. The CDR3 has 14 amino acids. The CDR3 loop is CASSLVEASYEQYF. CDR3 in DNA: TGCGCCAGCAGCTTGGTGGAAGCGTCCTACGAGCAGTACTTC.

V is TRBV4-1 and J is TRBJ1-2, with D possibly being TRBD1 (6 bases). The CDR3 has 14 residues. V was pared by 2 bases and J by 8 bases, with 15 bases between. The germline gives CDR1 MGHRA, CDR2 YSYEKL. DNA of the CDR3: TGCGCCAGCAGCCAACCAGGGGTCAGAGGGGGCTACACCTTC. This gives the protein CASSQPGVRGGYTF.

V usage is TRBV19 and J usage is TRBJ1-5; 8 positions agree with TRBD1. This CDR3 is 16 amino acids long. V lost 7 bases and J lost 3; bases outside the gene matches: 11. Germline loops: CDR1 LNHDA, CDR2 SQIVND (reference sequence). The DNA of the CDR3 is TGTGCCAGTACATGGGGCGGACAGGGTAACAATCAGCCCCAGCATTTT. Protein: CASTWGGQGNNQPQHF.

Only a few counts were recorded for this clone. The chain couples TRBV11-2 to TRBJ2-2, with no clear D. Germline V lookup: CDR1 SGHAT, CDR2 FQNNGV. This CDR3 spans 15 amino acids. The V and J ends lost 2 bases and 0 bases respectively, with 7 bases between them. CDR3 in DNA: TGTGCCAGCAGCTTACGGGTCTCGAACACCGGGGAGCTGTTTTTT. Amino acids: CASSLRVSNTGELFF.

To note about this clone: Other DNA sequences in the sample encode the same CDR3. The DNA for the CDR3 is TGCGCCAGCAGCCTAGGGACAGGGGGCAACACTGAAGCTTTCTTT. Residues: CASSLGTGGNTEAFF. The chain is built from TRBV5-1 and TRBJ1-1, with 12 bases lining up with TRBD1. The germline V gene encodes CDR1 SGHRS and CDR2 YFSETQ. This CDR3 comprises 15 residues. With 4 bases clipped from V and 2 bases from J, the junction kept 3 bases outside the gene matches. Full variable domain (missing parts from reference TRBV5-1 and TRBJ1-1): KAGVTQTPRYLIKTRGQQVTLSCSPISGHRSVSWYQQTPGQGLQFLFEYFSETQRNKGNFPGRFSGRQFSNSRSEMNVSTLELGDSALYLCASSLGTGGNTEAFFGQGTRLTVV.

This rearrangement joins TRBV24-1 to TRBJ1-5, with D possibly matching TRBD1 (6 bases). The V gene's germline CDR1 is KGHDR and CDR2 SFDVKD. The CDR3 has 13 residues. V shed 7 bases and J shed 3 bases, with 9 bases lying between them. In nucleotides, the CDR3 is TGTGCCACCAGCGGACAGCCCAATCAGCCCCAGCATTTT. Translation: CATSGQPNQPQHF.

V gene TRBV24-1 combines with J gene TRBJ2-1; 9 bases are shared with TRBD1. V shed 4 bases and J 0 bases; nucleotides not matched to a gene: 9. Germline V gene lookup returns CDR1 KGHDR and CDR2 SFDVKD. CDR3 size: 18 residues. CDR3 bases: TGTGCCACCAGTGACGATGGACAGGGGTCATCCTCCTACAATGAGCAGTTCTTC. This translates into CATSDDGQGSSSYNEQFF.

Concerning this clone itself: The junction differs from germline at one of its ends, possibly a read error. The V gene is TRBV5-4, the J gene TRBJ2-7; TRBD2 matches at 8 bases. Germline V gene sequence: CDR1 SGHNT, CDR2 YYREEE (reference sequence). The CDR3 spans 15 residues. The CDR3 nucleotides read TGTGCCAGCAGTTTGGCAGCGGGAGAGACCTACGAGCAGTACTTC. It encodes CASSLAAGETYEQYF.

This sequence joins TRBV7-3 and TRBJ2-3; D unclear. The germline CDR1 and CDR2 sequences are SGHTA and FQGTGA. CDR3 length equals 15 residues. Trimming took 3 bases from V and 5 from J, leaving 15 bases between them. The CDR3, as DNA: TGTGCCAGCAGCTTTATAGGTCGCGGAGTAGATACGCAGTATTTT. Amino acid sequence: CASSFIGRGVDTQYF.

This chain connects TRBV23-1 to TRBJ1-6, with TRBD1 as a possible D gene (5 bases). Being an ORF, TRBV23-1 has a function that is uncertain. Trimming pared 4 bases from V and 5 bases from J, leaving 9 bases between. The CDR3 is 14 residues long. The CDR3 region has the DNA TGCGCCAGCAGTCCTGACAGTAATAATTCACCCCTCCACTTT. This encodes CASSPDSNNSPLHF.

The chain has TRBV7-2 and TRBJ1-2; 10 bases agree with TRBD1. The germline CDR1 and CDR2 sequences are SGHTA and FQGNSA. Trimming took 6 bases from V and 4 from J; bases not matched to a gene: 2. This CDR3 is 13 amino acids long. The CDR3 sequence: CASRRTGGYGYTF. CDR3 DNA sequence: TGTGCCAGCAGAAGGACAGGGGGCTATGGCTACACCTTC. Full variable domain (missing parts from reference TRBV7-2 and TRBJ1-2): GAGVSQSPSNKVTEKGKDVELRCDPISGHTALYWYRQSLGQGLEFLIYFQGNSAPDKSGLPSDRFSAERTGGSVSTLTIQRTQQEDSAVYLCASRRTGGYGYTFGSGTRLTVV.

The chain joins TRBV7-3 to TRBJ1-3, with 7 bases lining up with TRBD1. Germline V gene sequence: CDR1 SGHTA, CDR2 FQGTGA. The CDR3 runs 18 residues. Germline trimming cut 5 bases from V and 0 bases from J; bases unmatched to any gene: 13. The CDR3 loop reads CASSPLRGGHLSGNTIYF. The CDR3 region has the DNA TGTGCCAGCAGCCCTTTGAGAGGGGGCCACCTCTCTGGAAACACCATATATTTT.

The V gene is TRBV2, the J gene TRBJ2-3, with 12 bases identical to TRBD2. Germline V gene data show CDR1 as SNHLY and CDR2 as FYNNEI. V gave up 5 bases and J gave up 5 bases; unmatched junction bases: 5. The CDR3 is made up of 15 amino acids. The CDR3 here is CASSRLAGDVDTQYF. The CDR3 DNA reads TGTGCCAGCAGTCGACTAGCGGGAGATGTAGATACGCAGTATTTT. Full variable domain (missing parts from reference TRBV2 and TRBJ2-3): EPEVTQTPSHQVTQMGQEVILRCVPISNHLYFYWYRQILGQKVEFLVSFYNNEISEKSEIFDDQFSVERPDGSNFTLKIRSTKLEDSAMYFCASSRLAGDVDTQYFGPGTRLTVL.

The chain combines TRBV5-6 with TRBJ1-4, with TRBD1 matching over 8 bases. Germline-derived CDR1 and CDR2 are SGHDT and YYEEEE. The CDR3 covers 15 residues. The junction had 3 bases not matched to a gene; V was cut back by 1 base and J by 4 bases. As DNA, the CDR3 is TGTGCCAGCAGCTTGACCGACAGGGGTAATGAAAAACTGTTTTTT. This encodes CASSLTDRGNEKLFF. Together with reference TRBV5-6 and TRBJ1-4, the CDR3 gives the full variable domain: DAGVTQSPTHLIKTRGQQVTLRCSPKSGHDTVSWYQQALGQGPQFIFQYYEEEERQRGNFPDRFSGHQFPNYSSELNVNALLLGDSALYLCASSLTDRGNEKLFFGSGTQLSVL.

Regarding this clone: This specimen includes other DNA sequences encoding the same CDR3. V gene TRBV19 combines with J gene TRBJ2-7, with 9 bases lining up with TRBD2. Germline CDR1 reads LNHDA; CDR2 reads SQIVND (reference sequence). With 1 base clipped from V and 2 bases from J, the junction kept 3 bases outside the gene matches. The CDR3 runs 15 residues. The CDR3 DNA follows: TGTGCCAGTAGTATAGGCCTAGCGGGACCCTACGAGCAGTACTTC. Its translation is CASSIGLAGPYEQYF. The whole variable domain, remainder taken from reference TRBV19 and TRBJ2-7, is DGGITQSPKYLFRKEGQNVTLSCEQNLNHDAMYWYRQDPGQGLRLIYYSQIVNDFQKGDIAEGYSVSREKKESFPLTVTSAQKNPTAFYLCASSIGLAGPYEQYFGPGTRLTVT.

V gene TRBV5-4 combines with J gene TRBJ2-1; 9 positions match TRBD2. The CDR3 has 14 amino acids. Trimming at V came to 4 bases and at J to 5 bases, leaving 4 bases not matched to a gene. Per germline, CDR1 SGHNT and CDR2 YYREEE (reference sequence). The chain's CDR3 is CASSRLAENNEQFF. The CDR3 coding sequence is TGTGCCAGCAGCCGACTAGCGGAGAACAATGAGCAGTTCTTC.

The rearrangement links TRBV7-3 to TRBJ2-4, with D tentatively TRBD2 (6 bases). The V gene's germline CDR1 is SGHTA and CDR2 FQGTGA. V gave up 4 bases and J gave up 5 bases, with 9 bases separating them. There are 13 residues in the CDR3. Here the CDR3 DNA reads TGTGCCAGCAGCTCGGGGGACCAAAACATTCAGTACTTC. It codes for CASSSGDQNIQYF.

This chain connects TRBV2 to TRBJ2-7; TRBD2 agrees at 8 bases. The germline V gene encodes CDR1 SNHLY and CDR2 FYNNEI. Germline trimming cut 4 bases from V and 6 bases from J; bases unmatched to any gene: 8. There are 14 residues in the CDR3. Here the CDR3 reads CASSALVAGSEQYF. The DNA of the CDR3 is TGTGCCAGCAGTGCGTTGGTAGCGGGATCCGAGCAGTACTTC.

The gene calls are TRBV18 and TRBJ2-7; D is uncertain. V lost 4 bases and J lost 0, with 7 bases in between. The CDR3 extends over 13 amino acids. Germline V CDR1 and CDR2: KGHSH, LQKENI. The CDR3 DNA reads TGTGCCAGCTCACTTCCCAGCTCCTACGAGCAGTACTTC. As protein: CASSLPSSYEQYF.

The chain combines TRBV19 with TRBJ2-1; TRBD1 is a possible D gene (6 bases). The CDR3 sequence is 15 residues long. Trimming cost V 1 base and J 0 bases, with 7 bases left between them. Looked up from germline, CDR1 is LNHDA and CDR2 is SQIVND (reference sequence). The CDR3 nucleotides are TGTGCCAGTAGTATAGGACAGGTCTCCTACAATGAGCAGTTCTTC. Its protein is CASSIGQVSYNEQFF.

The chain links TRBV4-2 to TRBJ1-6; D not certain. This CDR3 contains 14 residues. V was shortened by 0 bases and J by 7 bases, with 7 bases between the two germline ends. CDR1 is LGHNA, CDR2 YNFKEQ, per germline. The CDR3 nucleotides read TGTGCCAGCAGCCAAGAGATGCGGAATTCACCCCTCCACTTT. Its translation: CASSQEMRNSPLHF.

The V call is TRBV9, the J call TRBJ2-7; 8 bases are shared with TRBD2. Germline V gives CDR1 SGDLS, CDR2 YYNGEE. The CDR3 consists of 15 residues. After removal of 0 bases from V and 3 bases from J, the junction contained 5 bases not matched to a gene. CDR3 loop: CASSVVDREGYEQYF. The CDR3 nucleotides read TGTGCCAGCAGCGTAGTAGATCGGGAGGGCTACGAGCAGTACTTC.

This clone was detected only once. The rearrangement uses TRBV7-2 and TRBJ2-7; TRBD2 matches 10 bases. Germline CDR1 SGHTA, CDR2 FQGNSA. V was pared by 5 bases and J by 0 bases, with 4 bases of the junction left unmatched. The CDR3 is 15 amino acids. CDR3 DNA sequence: TGTGCCAGCAGCCAGAGACTAGCGGGCTCCTACGAGCAGTACTTC. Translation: CASSQRLAGSYEQYF.

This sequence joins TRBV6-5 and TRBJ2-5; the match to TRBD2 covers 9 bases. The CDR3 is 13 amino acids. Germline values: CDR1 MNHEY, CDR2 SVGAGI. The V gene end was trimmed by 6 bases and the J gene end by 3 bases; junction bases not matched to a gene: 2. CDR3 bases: TGTGCCAGCAGGCGCGGGGGGGAAGAGACCCAGTACTTC. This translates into CASRRGGEETQYF.

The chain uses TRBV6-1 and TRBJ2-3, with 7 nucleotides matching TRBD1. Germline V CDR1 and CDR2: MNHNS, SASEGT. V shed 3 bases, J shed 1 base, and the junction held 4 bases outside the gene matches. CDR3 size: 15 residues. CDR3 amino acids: CASSEGQYGTDTQYF. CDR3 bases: TGTGCCAGCAGTGAGGGACAGTACGGCACAGATACGCAGTATTTT.

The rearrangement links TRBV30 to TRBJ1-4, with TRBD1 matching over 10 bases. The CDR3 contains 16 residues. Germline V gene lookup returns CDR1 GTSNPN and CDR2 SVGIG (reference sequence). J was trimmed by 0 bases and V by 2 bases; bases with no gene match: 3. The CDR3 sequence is CAWSSGQGTTNEKLFF. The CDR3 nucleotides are TGTGCCTGGAGTTCGGGACAGGGGACAACTAATGAAAAACTGTTTTTT.

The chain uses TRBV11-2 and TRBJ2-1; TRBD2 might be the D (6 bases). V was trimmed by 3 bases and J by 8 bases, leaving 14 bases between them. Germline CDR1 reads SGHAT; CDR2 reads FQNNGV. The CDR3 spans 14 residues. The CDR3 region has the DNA TGTGCCAGCAGCTTCGGGGGATCGGTCTATGAGCAGTTCTTC. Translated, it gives CASSFGGSVYEQFF.

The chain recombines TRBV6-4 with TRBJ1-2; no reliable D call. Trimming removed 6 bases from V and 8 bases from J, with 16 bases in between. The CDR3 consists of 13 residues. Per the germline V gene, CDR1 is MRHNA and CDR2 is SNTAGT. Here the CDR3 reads CASSAGPSGGYTF. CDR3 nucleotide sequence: TGTGCCAGCAGCGCCGGGCCATCGGGGGGCTACACCTTC.

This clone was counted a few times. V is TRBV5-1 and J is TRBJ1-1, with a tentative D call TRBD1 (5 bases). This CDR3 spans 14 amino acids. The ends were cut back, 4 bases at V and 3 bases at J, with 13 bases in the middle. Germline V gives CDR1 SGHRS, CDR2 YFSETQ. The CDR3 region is CASSVNSGDTEAFF. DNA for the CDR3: TGCGCCAGCAGCGTCAACTCGGGGGACACTGAAGCTTTCTTT.

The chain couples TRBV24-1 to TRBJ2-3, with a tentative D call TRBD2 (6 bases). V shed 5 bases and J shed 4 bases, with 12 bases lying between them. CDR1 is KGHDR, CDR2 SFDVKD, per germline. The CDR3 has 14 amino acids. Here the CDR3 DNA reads TGTGCCACCAGTGGGAGGGGATGGTCAGATACGCAGTATTTT. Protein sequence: CATSGRGWSDTQYF.

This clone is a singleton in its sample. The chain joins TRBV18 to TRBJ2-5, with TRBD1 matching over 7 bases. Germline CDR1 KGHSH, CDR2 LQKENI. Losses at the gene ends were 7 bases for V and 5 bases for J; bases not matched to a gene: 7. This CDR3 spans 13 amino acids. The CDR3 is CASYRTGAETQYF. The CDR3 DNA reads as TGTGCCAGCTACAGGACAGGTGCGGAGACCCAGTACTTC.